The T cell receptor beta chain under discussion was sequenced for a study of blood T cell repertoires in COVID-19. Study-wide background: The analysed material was cDNA or gDNA that came from T cells, B-cell-depleted T cells, or PBMCs.

The CDR3 extends over 16 amino acids. Germline loops: CDR1 SGHDN, CDR2 FVKESK. Between the trimmed V and J ends, which lost 3 bases and 0 bases, there was a span of 13 bases. Using immunoSEQ multiplex PCR, the repertoire was profiled, and TCRdb retains in-frame clones only, with some absent. The table has about 150,000 clones, 70% to 90% seen once; the top ten hold less than 8%. Material for sequencing was PBMCs or T cells enriched from blood (not recorded which). This chain links TRBV14 with TRBJ2-3, with TRBD2 as a possible D gene (6 bases). The clonotype originates from a woman in her fifties or sixties who had recovered from COVID-19. The CDR3 here is CASSQRGIGSTDTQYF. The CDR3 DNA sequence: TGTGCCAGCAGCCAGCGGGGCATCGGCAGCACAGATACGCAGTATTTT. The whole variable domain, remainder taken from reference TRBV14 and TRBJ2-3, is EAGVTQFPSHSVIEKGQTVTLRCDPISGHDNLYWYRRVMGKEIKFLLHFVKESKQDESGMPNNRFLAERTGGTYSTLKVQPAELEDSGVYFCASSQRGIGSTDTQYFGPGTRLTVL.